Listed below are T cell receptor beta chains from one sample, sequenced in a study of blood T cell repertoires in COVID-19. The repertoire was sequenced with immunoSEQ multiplex PCR; TCRdb's copy has only in-frame clones and lacks some. This sample carries 150,000 to 200,000 clones, around 80% of them seen once, and the ten largest clones take approximately 18%. The sequenced sample consisted of peripheral blood. The receptors shown here come from a woman older than 75 with acute or convalescent COVID-19. The CDR3 runs from the conserved cysteine through the conserved F or W. The D gene is left open where the match is weak. Clone size is stated in some rows and not others, as once, few, many or a class when expanded.

D	V	J	size	DNA	CDR3
TRBD1	TRBV29-1	TRBJ1-1	NA	TGCAGCGTTGACCTGACAGGGTTGAACACTGAAGCTTTCTTT	CSVDLTGLNTEAFF
TRBD1	TRBV5-1	TRBJ1-2	few	TGCGCCAGCAGCCTACAGGGGGCCAACTATGGCTACACCTTC	CASSLQGANYGYTF
TRBD2	TRBV7-2	TRBJ2-5	NA	TGTGCCAGCAGCTTATGGGGCGGGGGTGAGACCCAGTACTTC	CASSLWGGGETQYF
NA	TRBV7-9	TRBJ2-1	NA	TGTGCCAGCAGCCCTTTCCGTGGGGGCATCAATGAGCAGTTCTTC	CASSPFRGGINEQFF
NA	TRBV3-1/TRBV3-2	TRBJ1-5	NA	TGTGCCAGCAGCTCAGGGCGGGGGATCACGGGACAGCCCCAGCATTTT	CASSSGRGITGQPQHF
TRBD2	TRBV27	TRBJ2-5	NA	TGTGCCAGCAGTCCCGCGGGACTAAGGGATGGAGAGACCCAGTACTTC	CASSPAGLRDGETQYF
NA	TRBV20-1	TRBJ1-2	NA	TGCAGTGCTACGGGAAGCTATGGCTACACCTTC	CSATGSYGYTF
NA	TRBV6-1	TRBJ1-1	NA	TGTGCCAGCAGTGAAAGGGGCCTCGGTACTACTGAAGCTTTCTTT	CASSERGLGTTEAFF
NA	TRBV5-5	TRBJ1-1	NA	TGTGCCACCGGGGGGAGGAACACTGAAGCTTTCTTT	CATGGRNTEAFF
TRBD2	TRBV10-3	TRBJ2-1	NA	TGTGCCATCAGTGAGTCATTGACTAGCGGGAGCAATGAGCAGTTCTTC	CAISESLTSGSNEQFF
NA	TRBV6-2/TRBV6-3	TRBJ2-1	few	TGTGCCAGCACTTACGCTAGCGCGCCGATCGATGAGCAGTTCTTC	CASTYASAPIDEQFF
NA	TRBV6-2/TRBV6-3	TRBJ1-4	NA	TGTGCCAGCAGTTCTAGGTGGACTAATGAAAAACTGTTTTTT	CASSSRWTNEKLFF
NA	TRBV4-1	TRBJ1-6	few	TGCGCCAGCAGCCGGCCTCGGAGCTCCTATAATTCACCCCTCCACTTT	CASSRPRSSYNSPLHF
NA	TRBV30	TRBJ1-2	NA	TGTGCCCAGCGCGAGCGGGTATATGGCTACACCTTC	CAQRERVYGYTF
NA	TRBV7-9	TRBJ1-5	NA	TGTGCCAGCAGCTCCGGGGGGGCCCTTCAGCCCCAGCATTTT	CASSSGGALQPQHF
NA	TRBV25-1	TRBJ2-5	few	TGTGCCAGCAGCGGAAGTGTAAGAGCGCAGTACTTC	CASSGSVRAQYF
TRBD1	TRBV13	TRBJ2-3	NA	TGTGCCAGCAGCTTATTTAGGGACAGGGTCACAGATACGCAGTATTTT	CASSLFRDRVTDTQYF
NA	TRBV2	TRBJ2-5	once	TGTGCCAGCAGTGAAGCTCCCCTACGCAACCTGTACTTC	CASSEAPLRNLYF
NA	TRBV9	TRBJ2-5	NA	TGTGCCAGCAGCCCCTCACCTACAGTCAAAGAGACCCAGTACTTC	CASSPSPTVKETQYF
TRBD2	TRBV28	TRBJ2-3	few	TGTGCCAGTAGCGGGAGGGCCCTCGATACGCAGTATTTT	CASSGRALDTQYF
NA	TRBV6-4	TRBJ2-2	NA	TGTGCCAGCATGAGCGCGAACACCGGGGAGCTGTTTTTT	CASMSANTGELFF
TRBD2	TRBV11-1	TRBJ2-1	once	TGTGCCAGCAGCTTATCCCCTACGGGGGGGCAGAATGAGCAGTTCTTC	CASSLSPTGGQNEQFF
NA	TRBV4-2	TRBJ1-1	NA	TGTGCCAGCAGCCAAGAGTTGCAGGGCTTCCCTGAAGCTTTCTTT	CASSQELQGFPEAFF
NA	TRBV27	TRBJ2-7	NA	TGTGCCAGCAGTGCCTCCGCGGGCCCCTACGAGCAGTACTTC	CASSASAGPYEQYF
TRBD1	TRBV28	TRBJ1-2	NA	TGTGCCAGCAGTTTATTGGCAGGGGGACAGGGGATTAACTATGGCTACACCTTC	CASSLLAGGQGINYGYTF
NA	TRBV11-2	TRBJ2-1	NA	TGTGCCAGCAGCTTACGGCGGCGCCGAAACAATGAGCAGTTCTTC	CASSLRRRRNNEQFF
NA	TRBV12-3/TRBV12-4	TRBJ1-1	NA	TGTGCCAGCAGTCCAACAGGGTACACTGAAGCTTTCTTT	CASSPTGYTEAFF
TRBD1	TRBV30	TRBJ1-4	few	TGTGCCTGGAGAAGCAAGGGACAGCAGGTGGTTGAAAAACTGTTTTTT	CAWRSKGQQVVEKLFF
NA	TRBV19	TRBJ2-1	once	TGTGCCAGTTGGCCATCTAGCTCCTACAATGAGCAGTTCTTC	CASWPSSSYNEQFF
NA	TRBV6-5	TRBJ2-7	NA	TGTGCCAGCAGTTACTCCGCGCGGAGTATGTCCTACGAGCAGTACTTC	CASSYSARSMSYEQYF
TRBD2	TRBV6-5	TRBJ2-1	NA	TGTGCCAGCTGGGGGTTTGGGGAGGGCGGATCTGAGCAGTTCTTC	CASWGFGEGGSEQFF
NA	TRBV5-8	TRBJ1-3	NA	TGTGCCAGCAGCTTGTATGGGGCCTCCTCTGGAAACACCATATATTTT	CASSLYGASSGNTIYF
TRBD1	TRBV5-1	TRBJ2-7	NA	TGCGCCAGCAGCTTGGCAGGGGGTGGGGTCTACGAGCAGTACTTC	CASSLAGGGVYEQYF
NA	TRBV6-5	TRBJ1-1	NA	TGTGCCAGCAGTTATTTACAGGGGAACACTGAAGCTTTCTTT	CASSYLQGNTEAFF
TRBD2	TRBV11-2	TRBJ2-3	NA	TGTGCCAGCAGCTATGCGGGGGGGCCGGATACGCAGTATTTT	CASSYAGGPDTQYF
NA	TRBV30	TRBJ1-2	NA	TGTCTAGGGACAAAAGCTAACTATGGCTACACCTTC	CLGTKANYGYTF
TRBD1	TRBV5-6	TRBJ2-7	NA	TGTGCCAGCAGCTTGGAATGGACAGGGATTGTCTACGAGCAGTACTTC	CASSLEWTGIVYEQYF
TRBD1	TRBV5-1	TRBJ2-3	NA	TGCGCCAGCAGCGGCGGACAGGGTGGCACAGATACGCAGTATTTT	CASSGGQGGTDTQYF
TRBD1	TRBV7-9	TRBJ1-1	once	TGTGCCAGCAGCCTAGGGGGCCTGAACACTGAAGCTTTCTTT	CASSLGGLNTEAFF
TRBD1	TRBV19	TRBJ2-7	NA	TGTGCCAGTAGGGCCCGGGACAGGGACTACGAGCAGTACTTC	CASRARDRDYEQYF